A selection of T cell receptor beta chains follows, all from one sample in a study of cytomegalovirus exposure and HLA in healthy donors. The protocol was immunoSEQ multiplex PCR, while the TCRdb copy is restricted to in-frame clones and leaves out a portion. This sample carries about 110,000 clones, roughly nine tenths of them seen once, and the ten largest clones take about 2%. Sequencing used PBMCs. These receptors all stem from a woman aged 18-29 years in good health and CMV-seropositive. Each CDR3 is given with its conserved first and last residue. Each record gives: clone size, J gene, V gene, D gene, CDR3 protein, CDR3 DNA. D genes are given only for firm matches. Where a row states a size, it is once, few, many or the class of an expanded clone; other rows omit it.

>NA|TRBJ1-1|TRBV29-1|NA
CSVGEGRAFF
TGCAGCGTTGGGGAGGGGAGGGCTTTCTTT
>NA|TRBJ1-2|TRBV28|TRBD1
CASRGTDNYGYTF
TGTGCCAGCAGGGGGACAGATAACTATGGCTACACCTTC
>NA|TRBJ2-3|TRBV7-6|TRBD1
CASSGGTGGPDTQYF
TGTGCCAGCAGCGGGGGCACAGGGGGCCCCGATACGCAGTATTTT
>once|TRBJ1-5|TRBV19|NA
CATQSETGNQPQHF
TGTGCCACTCAATCCGAGACAGGCAATCAGCCCCAGCATTTT
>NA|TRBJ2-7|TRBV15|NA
CATSRDWGQGSSSYEQYF
TGTGCCACCAGCAGAGATTGGGGTCAGGGATCAAGTTCATACGAGCAGTACTTC
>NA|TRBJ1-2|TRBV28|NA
CASSLWTDRSNYGYTF
TGTGCCAGCAGTTTATGGACGGACAGATCTAACTATGGCTACACCTTC
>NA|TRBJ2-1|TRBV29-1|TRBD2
CSVGPAGNEQFF
TGCAGCGTTGGGCCAGCGGGGAATGAGCAGTTCTTC
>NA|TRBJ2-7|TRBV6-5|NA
CASSEGLSYEQYF
TGTGCCAGCAGTGAAGGACTATCCTACGAGCAGTACTTC
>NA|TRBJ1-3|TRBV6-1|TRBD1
CASKGQGRTIYF
TGTGCCAGCAAGGGACAGGGTCGCACCATATATTTT
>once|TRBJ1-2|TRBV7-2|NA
CASSLDSGGYTF
TGTGCCAGCAGCTTGGACAGCGGTGGCTACACCTTC
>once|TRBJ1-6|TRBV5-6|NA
CASSPLRYNSPLHF
TGTGCCAGCAGCCCCTTGAGATATAATTCACCCCTCCACTTT
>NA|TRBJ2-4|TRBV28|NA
CASGGYPNIQYF
TGTGCCAGCGGAGGATATCCCAACATTCAGTACTTC
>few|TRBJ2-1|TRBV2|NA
CASSEAPRTYSEQFF
TGTGCCAGCAGTGAAGCGCCACGGACTTACAGTGAGCAGTTCTTC
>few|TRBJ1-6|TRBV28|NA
CASSLPDLMGNSPLHF
TGTGCCAGCAGTTTACCAGACCTTATGGGCAATTCACCCCTCCACTTT
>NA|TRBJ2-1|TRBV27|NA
CASSLSPGPWGDEQFF
TGTGCCAGCAGTTTATCCCCCGGGCCCTGGGGCGATGAGCAGTTCTTC
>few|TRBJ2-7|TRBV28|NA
CASTLGGPYEQYF
TGTGCCAGCACCCTGGGGGGACCCTACGAGCAGTACTTC
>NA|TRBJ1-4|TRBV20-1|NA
CSAGALRKLFF
TGCAGTGCAGGGGCGCTTAGAAAACTGTTTTTT
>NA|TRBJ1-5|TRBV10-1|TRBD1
CASRQGVIGNQPQHF
TGCGCCAGCAGACAGGGGGTAATAGGGAATCAGCCCCAGCATTTT
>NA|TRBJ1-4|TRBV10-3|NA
CAISETGVANEKLFF
TGTGCCATCAGTGAGACGGGGGTAGCTAATGAAAAACTGTTTTTT
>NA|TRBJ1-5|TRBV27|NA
CASSLGAGWNQPQHF
TGTGCCAGCAGTTTGGGGGCAGGGTGGAATCAGCCCCAGCATTTT
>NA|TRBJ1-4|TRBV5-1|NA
CASSLSQTNEKLFF
TGCGCCAGCAGCTTGTCACAGACAAATGAAAAACTGTTTTTT
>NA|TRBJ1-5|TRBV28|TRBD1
CASSLWGRGYGSNQPQHF
TGTGCCAGCAGTTTATGGGGCAGGGGGTACGGTAGCAATCAGCCCCAGCATTTT
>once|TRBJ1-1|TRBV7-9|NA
CASSLAAMNTEAFF
TGTGCCAGCAGCTTGGCGGCGATGAACACTGAAGCTTTCTTT
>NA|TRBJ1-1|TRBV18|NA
CASSPSSLGAFF
TGTGCCAGCTCACCGTCGTCACTTGGAGCTTTCTTT
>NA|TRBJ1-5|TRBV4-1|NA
CASRGGGNQPQHF
TGCGCCAGCAGAGGGGGTGGCAATCAGCCCCAGCATTTT
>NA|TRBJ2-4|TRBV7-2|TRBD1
CASSLLPGQGWENIQYF
TGTGCCAGCAGCCTATTACCGGGACAGGGCTGGGAAAACATTCAGTACTTC
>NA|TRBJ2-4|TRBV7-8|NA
CASSRYREGGAKNIQYF
TGTGCCAGCAGCCGCTACAGGGAAGGGGGAGCCAAAAACATTCAGTACTTC
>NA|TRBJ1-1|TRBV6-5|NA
CASSYSPGMNTEAFF
TGTGCCAGCAGTTACTCGCCAGGCATGAACACTGAAGCTTTCTTT
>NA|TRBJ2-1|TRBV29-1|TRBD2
CSVDVVGLAVYNEQFF
TGCAGCGTTGATGTGGTGGGACTAGCGGTTTACAATGAGCAGTTCTTC
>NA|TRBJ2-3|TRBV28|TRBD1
CASRPSGTGITDTQYF
TGTGCCAGCAGACCTTCCGGGACAGGGATCACAGATACGCAGTATTTT
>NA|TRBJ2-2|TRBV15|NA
CATSRATLDREAGELFF
TGTGCCACCAGCAGAGCAACCCTAGACAGGGAGGCCGGGGAGCTGTTTTTT
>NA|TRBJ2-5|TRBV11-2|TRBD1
CASSGRTGGDQETQYF
TGTGCCAGCAGCGGCCGGACAGGGGGCGATCAAGAGACCCAGTACTTC
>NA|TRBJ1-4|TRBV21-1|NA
CASSLYTEPTNEKLFF
TGTGCCAGCAGCCTTTACACGGAGCCTACTAATGAAAAACTGTTTTTT
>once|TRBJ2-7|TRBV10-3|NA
CATGHGSYEQYF
TGTGCCACAGGACACGGCTCCTACGAGCAGTACTTC
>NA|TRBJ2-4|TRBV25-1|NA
CASSADGQFGNIQYF
TGTGCCAGCAGTGCCGACGGACAGTTCGGAAACATTCAGTACTTC
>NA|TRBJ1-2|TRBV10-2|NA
CASSESAGLNYGYTF
TGCGCCAGCAGTGAGTCAGCAGGGCTAAACTATGGCTACACCTTC
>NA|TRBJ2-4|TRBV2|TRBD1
CASSEGRGQGNIQYF
TGTGCCAGCAGTGAAGGCAGGGGGCAGGGGAACATTCAGTACTTC
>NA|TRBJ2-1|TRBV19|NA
CASSILLVYNEQFF
TGTGCCAGTAGTATTCTCCTAGTCTACAATGAGCAGTTCTTC
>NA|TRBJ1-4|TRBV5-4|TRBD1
CASSAGGTALNEKLFF
TGTGCCAGCAGCGCGGGAGGGACAGCCCTTAATGAAAAACTGTTTTTT
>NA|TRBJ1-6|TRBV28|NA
CASSPPGRKENNSPLHF
TGTGCCAGCAGTCCCCCGGGGAGGAAGGAAAATAATTCACCCCTCCACTTT
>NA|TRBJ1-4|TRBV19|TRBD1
CASSLDRTINEKLFF
TGTGCCAGTAGCCTGGACAGGACGATTAATGAAAAACTGTTTTTT
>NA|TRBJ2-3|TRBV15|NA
CATSRGAWAEGDTQYF
TGTGCCACCAGCAGAGGCGCGTGGGCAGAGGGAGATACGCAGTATTTT